This T cell receptor beta chain was found in a study of CD8 T cells in ankylosing spondylitis. TCRdb ran MiXCR on the 5' RACE reads and lists one entry per CDR3 protein. The sample contains about 150,000 distinct CDR3 sequences, roughly a third of which appear only once. This CDR3 contains 17 residues. The ends were cut back, 2 bases at V and 1 base at J, with 12 bases in the middle. Sequencing was carried out using synovial fluid, either unsorted or a sorted T cell fraction (not recorded which). The rearrangement links TRBV12-3 or TRBV12-4 to TRBJ2-6; maybe TRBD2 (5 bases). This receptor was identified in a male donor with ankylosing spondylitis. CDR3 loop: CASSLRGSRSGANVLTF. For the CDR3, the DNA is TGTGCCAGCAGTTTACGGGGAAGTAGGTCTGGGGCCAACGTCCTGACTTTC.